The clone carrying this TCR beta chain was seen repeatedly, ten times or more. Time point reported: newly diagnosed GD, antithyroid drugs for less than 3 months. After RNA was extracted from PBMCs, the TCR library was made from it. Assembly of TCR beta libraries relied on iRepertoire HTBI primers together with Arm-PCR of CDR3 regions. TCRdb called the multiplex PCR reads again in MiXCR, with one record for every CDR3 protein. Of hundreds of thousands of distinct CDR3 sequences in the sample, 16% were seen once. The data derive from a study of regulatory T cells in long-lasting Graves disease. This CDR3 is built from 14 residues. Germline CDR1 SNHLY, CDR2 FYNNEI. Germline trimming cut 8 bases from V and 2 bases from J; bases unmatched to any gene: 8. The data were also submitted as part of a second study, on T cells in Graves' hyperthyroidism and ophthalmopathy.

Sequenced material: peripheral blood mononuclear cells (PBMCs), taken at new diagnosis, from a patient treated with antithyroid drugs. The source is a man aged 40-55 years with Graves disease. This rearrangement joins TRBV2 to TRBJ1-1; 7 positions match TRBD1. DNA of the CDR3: TGTGCCAGCCAACAGGGGCGGAGAAACACTGAAGCTTTCTTT. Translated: CASQQGRRNTEAFF.